The 5 T cell receptor beta chains presented below share a single source sample, sequenced in a study of neurological immune-mediated disorders. One entry per CDR3 protein results from TCRdb running MiXCR on the 5' RACE reads. The top ten hold 6.5% to 9% of the sample, which has 18,000 or so distinct CDR3 sequences, 12% to 15% seen once. Sequencing was performed on CD4+ T cells from blood. These receptors came from an older woman with HTLV-1-associated myelopathy (HAM/TSP).

By frequency in the sample, this clonotype is large (0.1 to 1%). This chain joins TRBV20-1 and TRBJ1-1; D is unclear. The V gene's germline CDR1 is DFQATT and CDR2 SNEGSKA (reference sequence). V was trimmed by 0 bases and J by 1 base, leaving 6 bases between them. This CDR3 comprises 13 residues. Here the CDR3 reads CSARETPNTEAFF. CDR3 DNA: TGCAGTGCTAGAGAGACACCGAACACTGAAGCTTTCTTT.

This clonotype is deemed medium-sized. The chain recombines TRBV20-1 with TRBJ2-4, with D possibly matching TRBD1 (5 bases). Deletions cut 6 bases from V and 6 bases from J, with 15 bases between. CDR1 is DFQATT, CDR2 SNEGSKA, per germline (reference sequence). The CDR3 totals 13 residues. The CDR3 DNA sequence: TGCAGTGCCCTTGACAGAAACACAAACATTCAGTACTTC. Its translation is CSALDRNTNIQYF.

In this sample, this clonotype turned up many times. This chain connects TRBV7-2 to TRBJ1-1; no firm D call. V dropped 5 bases and J dropped 3 bases, with 13 bases sitting between them. The germline CDR1 and CDR2 sequences are SGHTA and FQGNSA. The CDR3 has 14 amino acids. As DNA, the CDR3 is TGTGCCAGCAGCCCCCTGGGTGGGGACACTGAAGCTTTCTTT. Translation: CASSPLGGDTEAFF.

There are many counts of this clonotype. The CDR3 nucleotides are TGCAGTGCTCCGGGGGCAGGGAGGCTCTATGGCTACACCTTC. Translation gives CSAPGAGRLYGYTF. V gene TRBV20-1 combines with J gene TRBJ1-2; the D gene is possibly TRBD1 (6 bases). The CDR3 has 14 amino acids. From germline, CDR1 is DFQATT and CDR2 SNEGSKA (reference sequence). V was clipped by 5 bases and J by 4 bases, with 17 bases between them.

Worth noting for this clonotype: Because it lacks the conserved phenylalanine or tryptophan at the end, this CDR3 is likely a read error. No DNA is shown, since the ends of the CDR3 on it are uncertain; the CDR3 is the one TCRdb lists. The rearrangement links TRBV6-6 to TRBJ2-3; the D call of TRBD2 is as the table states it, not checked on the DNA. Ends included, the CDR3 has 13 residues. Germline-derived CDR1 and CDR2 are MNHNY and SVGAGI (reference sequence). This CDR3 reads CASKGTHEQYFGP.